This is a list of T cell receptor beta chains from one sample in a study of blood T cell repertoires in COVID-19. Method: immunoSEQ multiplex PCR; TCRdb's copy keeps in-frame clones and lacks some. The repertoire consists of under 250,000 clones, with approximately 78% occurring once and the leading ten covering over 4%. Sample: peripheral blood. These receptors were obtained from an older woman with COVID-19, enrolled during active disease. CDR3s include the opening cysteine and the closing phenylalanine or tryptophan. Each record gives: V gene, D gene, clone size, J gene, CDR3 protein, CDR3 DNA. A D gene is named only where the DNA matches it firmly. Rows give clone size only sometimes, using once, few, many, or a class for an expanded clone.

TRBV29-1	TRBD1	-	TRBJ2-5	CSVSGGEETQYF	TGCAGCGTTTCAGGGGGCGAGGAGACCCAGTACTTC
TRBV28	-	-	TRBJ1-3	CASSSSKGKTGNTIYF	-
TRBV24-1	TRBD1	-	TRBJ2-1	CATSDLGRQGAGNEQFF	TGTGCCACCAGTGATTTGGGAAGACAGGGGGCAGGCAATGAGCAGTTCTTC
TRBV19	TRBD1	-	TRBJ1-3	CASSLGQSSGNTIYF	TGTGCCAGTAGCCTGGGACAGTCTTCTGGAAACACCATATATTTT
TRBV5-8	-	-	TRBJ1-2	CASRLPGANYGYTF	TGTGCCAGCAGGCTGCCCGGGGCTAACTATGGCTACACCTTC
TRBV15	TRBD2	-	TRBJ2-1	CATSSLRPGLAGGRSYNEQFF	TGTGCCACCAGCAGCTTAAGACCGGGACTAGCGGGAGGGCGCTCCTACAATGAGCAGTTCTTC
TRBV19	TRBD1	few	TRBJ2-7	CASSRTGETYEQYF	TGTGCCAGTAGTAGGACAGGGGAAACCTACGAGCAGTACTTC
TRBV10-1	TRBD2	-	TRBJ2-3	CASSDSGRGDTQYF	TGCGCCAGCAGTGATAGCGGGAGGGGAGATACGCAGTATTTT
TRBV7-2	-	once	TRBJ1-6	CASSLGGVPSGSPLHF	TGTGCCAGCAGCTTAGGAGGTGTTCCTAGCGGGTCACCCCTCCACTTT
TRBV11-3	TRBD1	-	TRBJ2-1	CASSLEGQNHNEQFF	TGTGCCAGCAGCTTAGAGGGACAGAATCACAATGAGCAGTTCTTC
TRBV27	TRBD1	-	TRBJ1-6	CASSLDRRQSPLHF	TGTGCCAGCAGTCTGGACAGGAGACAATCACCCCTCCACTTT
TRBV30	-	-	TRBJ1-1	CAWSGGGEAFF	TGTGCCTGGAGTGGGGGCGGTGAAGCTTTCTTT
TRBV5-1	-	-	TRBJ2-7	CASSATGGAASEEQYF	TGCGCCAGCAGCGCTACTGGTGGAGCGGCATCGGAAGAGCAGTACTTC
TRBV21-1	-	-	TRBJ1-1	CASLLVGLNTEAFF	TGTGCCAGCCTCCTTGTGGGCCTGAACACTGAAGCTTTCTTT
TRBV24-1	-	few	TRBJ2-2	CATSLSVPGELFF	TGTGCCACCAGTTTATCGGTCCCCGGGGAGCTGTTTTTT
TRBV6-2/TRBV6-3	-	-	TRBJ1-2	CASSDLNYGYTF	TGTGCCAGCAGTGACTTAAACTATGGCTACACCTTC
TRBV19	TRBD2	-	TRBJ2-3	CASTNGTSGRGDTQYF	TGTGCCAGTACTAACGGGACTAGCGGGAGAGGAGATACGCAGTATTTT
TRBV6-5	-	-	TRBJ2-7	CASHPGVGSYEQYF	TGTGCCAGCCATCCCGGGGTTGGGTCCTACGAGCAGTACTTC
TRBV5-1	TRBD1	-	TRBJ2-3	CASSLGQGNTDTQYF	TGCGCCAGCAGCTTGGGACAGGGAAATACAGATACGCAGTATTTT
TRBV24-1	TRBD2	-	TRBJ2-7	CATSAGGSYEQYF	TGTGCCACCAGTGCGGGGGGGTCCTACGAGCAGTACTTC
TRBV11-2	TRBD1	-	TRBJ1-4	CASSRGTGREKLFF	TGTGCCAGCAGTCGGGGGACAGGGAGAGAAAAACTGTTTTTT
TRBV7-9	-	-	TRBJ1-1	CASSPGLSTEAFF	TGTGCCAGCAGCCCGGGGTTGTCCACTGAAGCTTTCTTT
TRBV7-2	-	-	TRBJ1-5	CASSRQINQPQHF	TGTGCCAGCAGTCGACAAATCAATCAGCCCCAGCATTTT
TRBV5-4	-	once	TRBJ2-5	CASSPGGVAGKTETQYF	TGTGCCAGCAGCCCAGGGGGGGTAGCGGGAAAGACTGAGACCCAGTACTTC
TRBV5-1	-	-	TRBJ2-7	CASSLVSGEQYF	TGCGCCAGCAGCTTGGTGTCCGGGGAGCAGTACTTC
TRBV6-5	TRBD1	-	TRBJ1-2	CASSQGQAYGYTF	TGTGCCAGCAGCCAGGGACAGGCCTATGGCTACACCTTC
TRBV6-5	TRBD1	-	TRBJ1-2	CASSTTGMFGYTF	TGTGCCAGCTCGACGACAGGGATGTTCGGCTACACCTTC
TRBV5-1	-	-	TRBJ1-4	CASSQAGGNEKLFF	TGCGCCAGCAGCCAAGCTGGAGGTAATGAAAAACTGTTTTTT
TRBV7-9	-	-	TRBJ2-7	CASSSTASYEQYF	TGTGCCAGCAGCTCGACAGCATCCTACGAGCAGTACTTC
TRBV27	-	-	TRBJ2-4	CASSSGKNIQYF	TGTGCCAGCAGCTCGGGGAAAAACATTCAGTACTTC
TRBV7-6	TRBD1	-	TRBJ2-7	CASSLFDRAEYEQYF	TGTGCCAGCAGCCTGTTTGACAGGGCGGAATACGAGCAGTACTTC